This TCR beta chain was captured in a study of blood T cell repertoires in COVID-19. Study overall: Samples of COVID-19 (acute and convalescent) were obtained from the United States, Italy and Spain. T cells, B-cell-depleted T cells, or PBMCs provided the cDNA or gDNA that served as material.

This CDR3 contains 14 residues. The V end was cut by 2 bases, the J end by 6 bases, with 11 bases between. Germline-derived CDR1 and CDR2 are SGHRS and YFSETQ. The data were produced by immunoSEQ multiplex PCR, yet TCRdb's version contains in-frame clones alone and is incomplete. The profile covers tens of thousands of clones, with about 86% appearing a single time and more than 1.5% taken by the ten largest. Sequencing input: peripheral blood. The chain joins TRBV5-1 to TRBJ2-2; the D is unclear. This TCR came from a woman at least 80 years old with active or convalescent COVID-19. The CDR3 loop is CASSFALRAGELFF. CDR3 in DNA: TGCGCCAGCAGCTTTGCGCTACGTGCCGGGGAGCTGTTTTTT.